This note documents a single TCR beta chain sequence. Its antigen is not identified. The data originate from a study of T cells in localized non-small cell lung cancer. Study-level points and caveats: Only one tumor region went through sequencing, so heterogeneity may still be there. A raised T cell density in blood coincided with lengthier overall survival. There was higher T cell clonality in uninvolved adjacent lung than in tumor, and it was highest there. Median detection of top 100 tumor clones in adjacent lung was 57 clones.

Trimming cost V 5 bases and J 2 bases; bases outside gene matches: 2. In germline, CDR1 is SGHTA, CDR2 FQGNSA. The CDR3 spans 14 residues. Data came from immunoSEQ multiplex PCR; TCRdb stores just in-frame clones and leaves some out. This table holds some 64,000 clones, under 90% found once. The rearrangement uses TRBV7-2 and TRBJ2-5; 10 bases are a match to TRBD2. This sequence originates from a woman aged 40-75 years with stage I lung adenocarcinoma. Material: peripheral blood, obtained before any cancer treatment. As DNA, the CDR3 is TGTGCCAGCAGCCCGGGACTAGCGCAAGAGACCCAGTACTTC. Residues: CASSPGLAQETQYF.